These 26 T cell receptor beta chains share one sample of origin, sequenced in a study of PD-1 blockade in classical Hodgkin lymphoma. Sequencing was performed with immunoSEQ multiplex PCR; in TCRdb, only in-frame clones are kept and a portion is missing. The repertoire holds roughly 150,000 clones, with around 84% as singletons. No patient escaped relapse after autologous stem cell transplantation, and brentuximab vedotin exposure varied. The sample was peripheral blood mononuclear cells (PBMCs), taken before the second cycle of nivolumab. These receptors were obtained from a human donor with classical Hodgkin lymphoma.

The sample holds one count of this clone. CDR3 coding DNA: TGTGCCTGGAGTGTAAGTCCTCCGGTGAACACTGAAGCTTTCTTT. Its protein is CAWSVSPPVNTEAFF. The J gene is TRBJ1-1, the V gene TRBV30, with unresolved D. CDR3 length equals 15 residues. CDR1 is GTSNPN, CDR2 SVGIG, per germline (reference sequence). Trimming cost V 0 bases and J 0 bases, with 11 bases left between them.

This clone has only a few counts. The chain combines TRBV7-6 with TRBJ2-1; 11 nucleotides line up with TRBD2. The trim removed 7 bases at V and 4 bases at J, leaving 6 bases unmatched. CDR1 is SGHVS, CDR2 FNYEAQ, per germline. The CDR3 runs to 15 residues. For the CDR3, the DNA is TGTGCCAGCACCCCCGGACTAGCGGGTTACAATGAGCAGTTCTTC. Amino acid sequence: CASTPGLAGYNEQFF.

The V and J genes are TRBV10-1 and TRBJ1-2; 8 bases agree with TRBD1. Trimming at V came to 5 bases and at J to 9 bases, leaving 14 bases not matched to a gene. This CDR3 has 15 residues. The germline CDR1 and CDR2 sequences are WNHNN and SYGVQD (reference sequence). CDR3 bases: TGCGCCAGCAGTAGGGCAGGGGGCGTCAGGAGTCGCTACACCTTC. It codes for CASSRAGGVRSRYTF.

This sequence joins TRBV7-8 and TRBJ1-1; 7 nucleotides align to TRBD1. CDR1 SGHVS and CDR2 FQNEAQ come from the germline V gene. The trim removed 1 base at V and 10 bases at J, leaving 12 bases unmatched. The CDR3 runs to 15 residues. Here the CDR3 reads CASSLVGQGELGAFF. CDR3 DNA: TGTGCCAGCAGCTTAGTTGGCCAGGGGGAGTTGGGAGCTTTCTTT.

V usage is TRBV15 and J usage is TRBJ1-1; D unclear. V lost 8 bases and J 1 base, leaving 11 bases between the germline ends. Germline V gene data show CDR1 as LNHNV and CDR2 as YYDKDF (reference sequence). CDR3 size: 13 residues. The CDR3 nucleotides read TGTGCCACCTGTAGGCAGGAGAACACTGAAGCTTTCTTT. It encodes CATCRQENTEAFF. Based on the CDR3 plus reference TRBV15 and TRBJ1-1, the full variable domain is DAMVIQNPRYQVTQFGKPVTLSCSQTLNHNVMYWYQQKSSQAPKLLFHYYDKDFNNEADTPDNFQSRRPNTSFCFLDIRSPGLGDTAMYLCATCRQENTEAFFGQGTRLTVV.

The V gene is TRBV28, the J gene TRBJ2-7, with TRBD2 matching over 12 bases. The CDR3 is 15 amino acids. With 2 bases clipped from V and 5 bases from J, the junction kept 4 bases outside the gene matches. Germline assignment: CDR1 MDHEN and CDR2 SYDVKM. The CDR3 spells CASSLRLAGENEQYF. The CDR3 DNA reads as TGTGCCAGCAGTTTAAGACTAGCGGGAGAAAACGAGCAGTACTTC.

The V gene is TRBV6-6, the J gene TRBJ1-5; 7 bases are shared with TRBD1. The length of the CDR3 is 15 residues. Germline CDR1 and CDR2: MNHNY and SVGAGI (reference sequence). V lost 2 bases and J lost 6; bases outside the gene matches: 7. CDR3 loop: CASSYRGLGSQPQHF. CDR3 nucleotide sequence: TGTGCCAGCAGTTACAGGGGGCTTGGGAGTCAGCCCCAGCATTTT.

The chain is built from TRBV7-2 and TRBJ1-5; a weak D match, TRBD1 (5 bases). V gave up 0 bases and J gave up 1 base, with 13 bases separating them. This CDR3 has 17 amino acids. Looked up from germline, CDR1 is SGHTA and CDR2 is FQGNSA. CDR3 nucleotide sequence: TGTGCCAGCAGCTTAGCGGGGGGGAGGTTGAGCAATCAGCCCCAGCATTTT. The encoded protein is CASSLAGGRLSNQPQHF.

The V call is TRBV28, the J call TRBJ2-7; 9 bases match TRBD1. V lost 6 bases, J lost 2 bases, and 8 bases stayed unmatched. Germline V CDR1 and CDR2: MDHEN, SYDVKM. The CDR3 has 15 amino acids. CDR3 region: CASSSPGQGPYEQYF. The CDR3 DNA reads TGTGCCAGCAGCTCCCCGGGACAGGGACCCTACGAGCAGTACTTC.

The gene calls are TRBV27 and TRBJ1-1; TRBD1 might be the D (5 bases). This CDR3 is 14 amino acids long. Trimming removed 4 bases at V and 0 bases at J, with 9 bases between. Germline-derived CDR1 and CDR2 are MNHEY and SMNVEV (reference sequence). The DNA of the CDR3 is TGTGCCAGCAGTTGGGGCAGGATGAACACTGAAGCTTTCTTT. It translates to CASSWGRMNTEAFF.

The chain has TRBV6-6 and TRBJ1-1, with D possibly being TRBD1 (5 bases). V lost 5 bases, J lost 4 bases, and 17 bases lay in between. The CDR3 is 15 amino acids. Germline V gene data show CDR1 as MNHNY and CDR2 as SVGAGI (reference sequence). This chain's CDR3 is CASSPEGAGSTEAFF. CDR3 nucleotides: TGTGCCAGCAGTCCTGAAGGGGCGGGGAGCACTGAAGCTTTCTTT.

There are a few counts of this clone. The chain is built from TRBV9 and TRBJ2-3; a weak D match, TRBD2 (5 bases). Per germline, CDR1 SGDLS and CDR2 YYNGEE. This CDR3 comprises 17 residues. The V end was cut by 0 bases, the J end by 7 bases, with 21 bases between. The CDR3 is CASSVEEGAWVTYTQYF. The CDR3 DNA reads as TGTGCCAGCAGCGTAGAAGAGGGCGCTTGGGTTACTTATACGCAGTATTTT.

The chain has TRBV19 and TRBJ1-4, with no clear D. Germline V gene data show CDR1 as LNHDA and CDR2 as SQIVND (reference sequence). CDR3 length: 16 residues. The V end was cut by 3 bases, the J end by 7 bases, with 18 bases between. The CDR3 protein is CASSMRGGGFGEKLFF. The CDR3 DNA reads TGTGCCAGTAGTATGAGAGGCGGCGGTTTTGGTGAAAAACTGTTTTTT.

This clone has only one observation. This sequence joins TRBV11-2 and TRBJ2-2; 13 bases match TRBD2. V was pared by 5 bases and J by 8 bases, with 14 bases of the junction left unmatched. This CDR3 has 18 amino acids. CDR1 and CDR2 from the germline V gene are SGHAT and FQNNGV. CDR3 sequence reads: CASSPRLAGGPRPGELFF. The CDR3, as DNA: TGTGCCAGCAGCCCCCGACTAGCGGGAGGTCCCCGACCTGGGGAGCTGTTTTTT.

V and J are TRBV6-6 and TRBJ1-1; no firm D call. V lost 4 bases and J lost 0, with 9 bases in between. This CDR3 region has 14 residues. Germline-derived CDR1 and CDR2 are MNHNY and SVGAGI (reference sequence). The CDR3 DNA reads TGTGCCAGCAGTTTGGAACGGATGAACACTGAAGCTTTCTTT. Residues: CASSLERMNTEAFF.

The genes are TRBV19 and TRBJ1-5; D might be TRBD1 (5 bases). The CDR3 sequence is 15 residues long. Trimming took 3 bases from V and 2 from J, leaving 11 bases between them. Germline assignment: CDR1 LNHDA and CDR2 SQIVND (reference sequence). CDR3 nucleotides: TGTGCCAGTAGTATTCTGAGGGGTGGCAATCAGCCCCAGCATTTT. Translation: CASSILRGGNQPQHF.

The V gene is TRBV7-9, the J gene TRBJ2-7; a weak D match, TRBD1 (6 bases). This CDR3 is 14 amino acids long. CDR1 SEHNR and CDR2 FQNEAQ come from the germline V gene (reference sequence). V was trimmed by 3 bases and J by 3 bases, leaving 12 bases between them. CDR3 sequence reads: CASSFVRDNYEQYF. DNA for the CDR3: TGTGCCAGCAGCTTTGTCCGGGACAACTACGAGCAGTACTTC.

J is TRBJ2-1 and V is TRBV10-3, with TRBD2 matching 14 bases. The ends lost 10 bases at V and 6 bases at J; junction bases unmatched: 8. Germline CDR1 and CDR2: ENHRY and SYGVKD. This CDR3 has 15 residues. The CDR3 here is CATGGGTSGSNEQFF. DNA for the CDR3: TGTGCCACTGGGGGGGGGACTAGCGGGAGCAATGAGCAGTTCTTC.

The chain employs TRBV6-5 and TRBJ1-2; D remains ambiguous. Germline CDR1 MNHEY, CDR2 SVGAGI. There are 16 residues in the CDR3. Trimming left V 2 bases short and J 0 bases short, with 13 bases between. Written as DNA, the CDR3 is TGTGCCAGCAGTTACCACCTACAGCATACTAACTATGGCTACACCTTC. Its translation: CASSYHLQHTNYGYTF.

The gene calls are TRBV10-3 and TRBJ1-1; no firm D call. The CDR3 runs to 13 residues. Germline-derived CDR1 and CDR2 are ENHRY and SYGVKD. Trimming removed 3 bases at V and 2 bases at J, with 7 bases between. CDR3 loop: CAISEMDNTEAFF. CDR3 DNA: TGTGCCATCAGTGAAATGGACAACACTGAAGCTTTCTTT.

The rearrangement links TRBV7-9 to TRBJ2-3; 8 bases agree with TRBD2. In germline, CDR1 is SEHNR, CDR2 FQNEAQ (reference sequence). This CDR3 spans 14 amino acids. Trimming removed 5 bases from V and 4 bases from J; junction bases left unmatched: 5. CDR3 bases: TGTGCCAGCAGCGCGGGGGGCGAAGCAGATACGCAGTATTTT. This sequence encodes CASSAGGEADTQYF.

V usage is TRBV10-3 and J usage is TRBJ2-1, with 15 bases that match TRBD2. The CDR3 covers 16 residues. J gave up 8 bases and V 1 base, and 3 bases lay outside the gene matches. Germline V gene data show CDR1 as ENHRY and CDR2 as SYGVKD. CDR3 loop: CAISELGLAGGYEQFF. Here the CDR3 DNA reads TGTGCCATCAGTGAGTTGGGACTAGCGGGAGGATATGAGCAGTTCTTC.

This clone came up once. CDR3 bases: TGTGCCAGCAGCCCCCGCGACAGGCGCTACGAGCAGTACTTC. Its translation: CASSPRDRRYEQYF. The chain recombines TRBV5-6 with TRBJ2-7, with D possibly TRBD1 on 6 matching bases. V was pared by 4 bases and J by 3 bases, with 14 bases between. This CDR3 region has 14 residues. CDR1 and CDR2 from the germline V gene are SGHDT and YYEEEE.

Written as DNA, the CDR3 is TGTGCCAGCAGCGCCCCAGGGGTTCCAACTAATGAAAAACTGTTTTTT. Encoded protein: CASSAPGVPTNEKLFF. The V and J genes are TRBV4-2 and TRBJ1-4; TRBD1 is a possible D gene (6 bases). Germline V gives CDR1 LGHNA, CDR2 YNFKEQ. Trimming pared 5 bases from V and 0 bases from J, leaving 13 bases between. The CDR3 loop spans 16 amino acids.

This clone was counted at least ten times. The same CDR3 arises from other DNA sequences in this sample as well. V is TRBV13 and J is TRBJ1-2; 10 bases map to TRBD1. The CDR3 has 15 amino acids. CDR1 is PRHDT, CDR2 FYEKMQ, per germline (reference sequence). V was clipped by 5 bases and J by 2 bases; unmatched bases: 5. As DNA, the CDR3 is TGTGCCAGCAGCCCACAGGACAGGGGGAACTATGGCTACACCTTC. This codes for CASSPQDRGNYGYTF.

This chain joins TRBV7-2 and TRBJ2-2; 7 bases match TRBD1. The V segment lost 5 bases and the J segment 4 bases; nucleotides outside the gene matches: 13. Per germline, CDR1 SGHTA and CDR2 FQGNSA. This CDR3 is 17 amino acids long. The CDR3 loop reads CASSRLYTGQSTGELFF. The CDR3 region has the DNA TGTGCCAGCAGCCGCCTATATACGGGACAGAGCACCGGGGAGCTGTTTTTT.